The entry below describes one TCR beta chain. The data belong to a study of cytomegalovirus exposure and HLA in healthy donors. Study as a whole: Ancestry clustering placed around four fifths of some 400 genotyped donors in the Caucasian-associated cluster.

The V gene end was trimmed by 0 bases and the J gene end by 4 bases; junction bases not matched to a gene: 6. The germline V gene encodes CDR1 SGDLS and CDR2 YYNGEE. This CDR3 is 16 amino acids long. Use of 60 Vbeta and 13 Jbeta primers characterized the PCR. Profiling relied on immunoSEQ multiplex PCR, and the TCRdb table lists in-frame clones only, not all of them. The table has some 150,000 clones, around 84% seen once; the top ten hold about 2.4%. There were likely unrecorded immune exposures, though donors were nominally healthy when sampled. The chain employs TRBV9 and TRBJ2-1; 8 nucleotides match TRBD1. This clonotype was obtained from a woman younger than 35 in good health and CMV-seronegative. Sequenced: PBMCs. CDR3 nucleotides: TGTGCCAGCAGCGTAGTTCAGGGGGCAGAGTACAATGAGCAGTTCTTC. Encoded protein: CASSVVQGAEYNEQFF.